Listed below are T cell receptor beta chains from one sample, sequenced in a study of CD8+ T cells in alopecia areata. Only in-frame clones appear in the TCRdb table, and some are missing; sequencing was by immunoSEQ multiplex PCR. The sample shows about 150,000 clones, less than 70% of them seen only once. The starting material was CD8+ T cells sorted from blood, obtained at week 4, from a patient treated with tofacitinib. These receptors were taken from a human donor with alopecia areata. The CDR3 runs from the conserved cysteine through the conserved F or W. D genes are given only for firm matches. Expanded clones are given a class, and other clones once, few, many or no size at all.

d_call: .
v_call: TRBV5-6
j_call: TRBJ2-7
clone_size: few
cdr3_nt: TGTGCCAGCAGCGGGATCTCGACAGGATATGCATACGAGCAGTACTTC
cdr3_aa: CASSGISTGYAYEQYF

d_call: .
v_call: TRBV4-3
j_call: TRBJ1-6
clone_size: few
cdr3_nt: TGCGCCAGCAGCCATAATTCACCCCTCCACTTT
cdr3_aa: CASSHNSPLHF

d_call: TRBD1
v_call: TRBV7-8
j_call: TRBJ2-7
clone_size: .
cdr3_nt: TGTGCCTGGACTCCAGGGACAGGGGTTCAGGAGCAGTACTTC
cdr3_aa: CAWTPGTGVQEQYF

d_call: .
v_call: TRBV30
j_call: TRBJ1-6
clone_size: few
cdr3_nt: TGTGCCTGGATCCTCGAGGGTCATAATTCACCCCTCCACTTT
cdr3_aa: CAWILEGHNSPLHF

d_call: .
v_call: TRBV6-5
j_call: TRBJ1-5
clone_size: once
cdr3_nt: TGTGCCAGCAGTTACTCCTTGGAGGGCGATCAGCCCCAGCATTTT
cdr3_aa: CASSYSLEGDQPQHF

d_call: .
v_call: TRBV7-7
j_call: TRBJ2-5
clone_size: .
cdr3_nt: TGTGCTAGCAGCTTATACAAGGAGGAGGAGACCCAGTACTTC
cdr3_aa: CASSLYKEEETQYF

d_call: .
v_call: TRBV10-3
j_call: TRBJ1-2
clone_size: few
cdr3_nt: TGTGCCATCAGTGAGGGGACGGTCGATACCTATGGCTACACCTTC
cdr3_aa: CAISEGTVDTYGYTF

d_call: TRBD1
v_call: TRBV27
j_call: TRBJ1-4
clone_size: .
cdr3_nt: TGTGCCAGCAGTTCGCCTGAGGACAGGGGACGGGGACTGTTTTTT
cdr3_aa: CASSSPEDRGRGLFF

d_call: .
v_call: TRBV18
j_call: TRBJ1-6
clone_size: few
cdr3_nt: TGTGCCAGCTCACCCCAGCAATGGGGCGATTCACCCCTCCACTTT
cdr3_aa: CASSPQQWGDSPLHF

d_call: .
v_call: TRBV29-1
j_call: TRBJ2-7
clone_size: few
cdr3_nt: TGCAGCGTTGAAGCGTCAGTTCGGGGTTTTTACGAGCAGTACTTC
cdr3_aa: CSVEASVRGFYEQYF

d_call: .
v_call: TRBV5-6
j_call: TRBJ2-1
clone_size: few
cdr3_nt: TGTGCCAGCAGCTTGGTCAGGGGTGAGCAGTTCTTC
cdr3_aa: CASSLVRGEQFF

d_call: .
v_call: TRBV15
j_call: TRBJ2-5
clone_size: .
cdr3_nt: TGTGCCACCAGCAGAGATACCCGGACGCCTAACTCAGAGACCCAGTACTTC
cdr3_aa: CATSRDTRTPNSETQYF

d_call: TRBD2
v_call: TRBV5-6
j_call: TRBJ2-3
clone_size: few
cdr3_nt: TGTGCCAGCAGCGGGGAGCAGGGAGGGCCTAGCACAGATACGCAGTATTTT
cdr3_aa: CASSGEQGGPSTDTQYF

d_call: .
v_call: TRBV7-3
j_call: TRBJ2-7
clone_size: .
cdr3_nt: TGTGCCAGCAGCTTATGGGCGGGCTACGAGCAGTACTTC
cdr3_aa: CASSLWAGYEQYF

d_call: .
v_call: TRBV7-9
j_call: TRBJ2-3
clone_size: .
cdr3_nt: TGTGCCGGCAGCACTGGGGAAAGAGATACGCAGTATTTT
cdr3_aa: CAGSTGERDTQYF

d_call: .
v_call: TRBV2
j_call: TRBJ1-6
clone_size: .
cdr3_nt: TGTGCCAGCATATTGACCGGGAGCTCCTATAATTCACCCCTCCACTTT
cdr3_aa: CASILTGSSYNSPLHF

d_call: .
v_call: TRBV30
j_call: TRBJ2-7
clone_size: .
cdr3_nt: TGTGCCTGGACAGGACCCGCCTACGAGCAGTACTTC
cdr3_aa: CAWTGPAYEQYF

d_call: TRBD1
v_call: TRBV10-3
j_call: TRBJ1-5
clone_size: few
cdr3_nt: TGTGCCATCAGGGGACAGGGTGACGATCAGCCCCAGCATTTT
cdr3_aa: CAIRGQGDDQPQHF

d_call: .
v_call: TRBV30
j_call: TRBJ1-5
clone_size: .
cdr3_nt: TGTGCCTGGAGTGTACGGGGGGCAGGGAATCAGCCCCAGCATTTT
cdr3_aa: CAWSVRGAGNQPQHF

d_call: .
v_call: TRBV6-6
j_call: TRBJ1-1
clone_size: .
cdr3_nt: TGTGCCAGCACCAACCGGGACATCAACACTGAAGCTTTCTTT
cdr3_aa: CASTNRDINTEAFF

d_call: TRBD2
v_call: TRBV5-1
j_call: TRBJ2-1
clone_size: .
cdr3_nt: TGCGCCAGCAGCCTTTCCGGGGGGACCTACAATGAGCAGTTCTTC
cdr3_aa: CASSLSGGTYNEQFF

d_call: .
v_call: TRBV20-1
j_call: TRBJ1-4
clone_size: .
cdr3_nt: TGCAGTGCTAGAGTTAAGGAAAAACTGTTTTTT
cdr3_aa: CSARVKEKLFF

d_call: .
v_call: TRBV30
j_call: TRBJ2-7
clone_size: .
cdr3_nt: TGTGCCTGGAACAGTGGCACCTACGAGCGGTACTTC
cdr3_aa: CAWNSGTYERYF

d_call: TRBD1
v_call: TRBV27
j_call: TRBJ2-7
clone_size: .
cdr3_nt: TGTGCCAGCAGTTTCGGGACAGGGGAGCCCTACGAGCAGTACTTC
cdr3_aa: CASSFGTGEPYEQYF

d_call: .
v_call: TRBV29-1
j_call: TRBJ2-7
clone_size: .
cdr3_nt: TGCAGCGCCACAGTAGTTGCCTACGAGCAGTACTTC
cdr3_aa: CSATVVAYEQYF

d_call: .
v_call: TRBV6-5
j_call: TRBJ1-1
clone_size: .
cdr3_nt: TGTGCCAGCAGTTACGGCGCCGGGGCAGTCCCTGAAGCTTTCTTT
cdr3_aa: CASSYGAGAVPEAFF

d_call: .
v_call: TRBV30
j_call: TRBJ1-5
clone_size: once
cdr3_nt: TGTGCCTGGAGTGAAGTGAGTGGGGATCAGCCCCAGCATTTT
cdr3_aa: CAWSEVSGDQPQHF

d_call: TRBD1
v_call: TRBV27
j_call: TRBJ1-2
clone_size: .
cdr3_nt: TGTGCCAGCAGTTTCTCTAGAACAGGGGGCGCGATTGGCTACACCTTC
cdr3_aa: CASSFSRTGGAIGYTF

d_call: TRBD2
v_call: TRBV27
j_call: TRBJ2-3
clone_size: few
cdr3_nt: TGTGCCAGCAGCCCCACCTTCCCGGGACTAGCGACAGATACGCAGTATTTT
cdr3_aa: CASSPTFPGLATDTQYF

d_call: TRBD2
v_call: TRBV6-5
j_call: TRBJ2-7
clone_size: .
cdr3_nt: TGTGCCAGCAATGGGGGGGAGGCCTACGAGCAGTACTTC
cdr3_aa: CASNGGEAYEQYF

d_call: TRBD1
v_call: TRBV7-7
j_call: TRBJ2-5
clone_size: .
cdr3_nt: TGTGCTAGCAGCTTACGGACAGGGAGAGGCGGAGAGACCCAGTACTTC
cdr3_aa: CASSLRTGRGGETQYF

d_call: .
v_call: TRBV29-1
j_call: TRBJ2-1
clone_size: .
cdr3_nt: TGCAGCGGAGCGGCTAATGAGCAGTTCTTC
cdr3_aa: CSGAANEQFF

d_call: TRBD1
v_call: TRBV7-9
j_call: TRBJ1-4
clone_size: .
cdr3_nt: TGTGCCAGCAGCACCTTACAGGGGAAAAATGAAAAACTGTTTTTT
cdr3_aa: CASSTLQGKNEKLFF

d_call: TRBD1
v_call: TRBV30
j_call: TRBJ2-7
clone_size: .
cdr3_nt: TGTGCCTGGAGTGTAGCCAGGGGGCTGGACGAGCAGTACTTC
cdr3_aa: CAWSVARGLDEQYF

d_call: .
v_call: TRBV5-1
j_call: TRBJ1-5
clone_size: .
cdr3_nt: TGCGCCAGCAGTTGGGGAGGGGTCAATCAGCCCCAGCATTTT
cdr3_aa: CASSWGGVNQPQHF

d_call: .
v_call: TRBV5-1
j_call: TRBJ2-2
clone_size: .
cdr3_nt: TGCGCCAGCAGGGAAGGAAACGGGGAGCTGTTTTTT
cdr3_aa: CASREGNGELFF

d_call: .
v_call: TRBV30
j_call: TRBJ1-1
clone_size: .
cdr3_nt: TGTGCCTGGAGTCCCGTTCAGAATGCTGAAGCTTTCTTT
cdr3_aa: CAWSPVQNAEAFF

d_call: .
v_call: TRBV29-1
j_call: TRBJ1-2
clone_size: medium-sized
cdr3_nt: TGCAGCGTTATATTCCAGGGAGTAGCCGGCTACACCTTC
cdr3_aa: CSVIFQGVAGYTF

d_call: .
v_call: TRBV29-1
j_call: TRBJ1-1
clone_size: .
cdr3_nt: TGCAGCGCGGGGGAGGGGGTGATGAACACTGAAGCTTTCTTT
cdr3_aa: CSAGEGVMNTEAFF

d_call: TRBD2
v_call: TRBV13
j_call: TRBJ2-7
clone_size: few
cdr3_nt: TGTGCCAGCAGCCACGCTAGCGGGGGGCCTCGAGAGCAGTACTTC
cdr3_aa: CASSHASGGPREQYF

d_call: TRBD2
v_call: TRBV7-3
j_call: TRBJ2-1
clone_size: .
cdr3_nt: TGTGCCAGCAGCTTTGCCAGCGGGGGACCCAATGAGCAGTTCTTC
cdr3_aa: CASSFASGGPNEQFF

d_call: .
v_call: TRBV7-9
j_call: TRBJ2-1
clone_size: many
cdr3_nt: TGTGCCAGCTCCTGGGGGTTAACAGGTGACAATGAGCAGTTCTTC
cdr3_aa: CASSWGLTGDNEQFF

d_call: .
v_call: TRBV13
j_call: TRBJ1-1
clone_size: .
cdr3_nt: TGTGCCAGCAGCCCTGGGTTCTTTCCCACTGAAGCTTTCTTT
cdr3_aa: CASSPGFFPTEAFF

d_call: .
v_call: TRBV5-6
j_call: TRBJ2-7
clone_size: few
cdr3_nt: TGTGCCAGCAGCTTGGAGGTGGACGAGCAGTACTTC
cdr3_aa: CASSLEVDEQYF

d_call: TRBD1
v_call: TRBV7-2
j_call: TRBJ2-5
clone_size: .
cdr3_nt: TGTGCCAGCAGCCTAAATAGGGACAGGGGTGATTTGGAGACCCAGTACTTC
cdr3_aa: CASSLNRDRGDLETQYF

d_call: TRBD2
v_call: TRBV7-9
j_call: TRBJ2-7
clone_size: .
cdr3_nt: TGTGCCAGCAGCTCCTTAGCGGGGGAAAGCGAGCAGTACTTC
cdr3_aa: CASSSLAGESEQYF

d_call: .
v_call: TRBV30
j_call: TRBJ1-5
clone_size: .
cdr3_nt: TGTGCCTGGAGTGTAGAGGGGAACGAGCCCCAGCATTTT
cdr3_aa: CAWSVEGNEPQHF

d_call: TRBD1
v_call: TRBV5-6
j_call: TRBJ2-5
clone_size: .
cdr3_nt: TGTGCCAGCAGCTTCGGGACAGGGGCAGAGACCCAGTACTTC
cdr3_aa: CASSFGTGAETQYF

d_call: .
v_call: TRBV27
j_call: TRBJ1-2
clone_size: .
cdr3_nt: TGTGCCAGCAGTTACCAGGGGTTAGCTAACTATGGCTACACCTTC
cdr3_aa: CASSYQGLANYGYTF

d_call: .
v_call: TRBV5-1
j_call: TRBJ2-7
clone_size: .
cdr3_nt: TGCGCCAGCAGCTTGTCTAGCCTCTCCTACGAGCAGTACTTC
cdr3_aa: CASSLSSLSYEQYF

d_call: .
v_call: TRBV4-3
j_call: TRBJ1-4
clone_size: many
cdr3_nt: TGCGCCAGCAGCCAAGATGGTGTGGGACCCAATGAAAAACTGTTTTTT
cdr3_aa: CASSQDGVGPNEKLFF

d_call: .
v_call: TRBV18
j_call: TRBJ2-5
clone_size: once
cdr3_nt: TGTGCCAGCTCACCATTGAGCAGAGAGACCCAGTACTTC
cdr3_aa: CASSPLSRETQYF

d_call: .
v_call: TRBV11-2
j_call: TRBJ2-7
clone_size: few
cdr3_nt: TGTGCCAGCAGCTTAGCACAGGACTACGAGCAGTACTTC
cdr3_aa: CASSLAQDYEQYF

d_call: .
v_call: TRBV6-5
j_call: TRBJ2-7
clone_size: .
cdr3_nt: TGTGCCAGCAGTTACTCAGCGGAGCAGTACTTC
cdr3_aa: CASSYSAEQYF

d_call: TRBD2
v_call: TRBV2
j_call: TRBJ2-5
clone_size: .
cdr3_nt: TGTGCCAGCAGCGCCGGGACTAGCGACCGGGAGGAGACCCAGTACTTC
cdr3_aa: CASSAGTSDREETQYF

d_call: .
v_call: TRBV27
j_call: TRBJ1-5
clone_size: .
cdr3_nt: TGTGCCAGCAGTTTATCGCCCGGATACAATCAGCCCCAGCATTTT
cdr3_aa: CASSLSPGYNQPQHF

d_call: .
v_call: TRBV15
j_call: TRBJ2-5
clone_size: .
cdr3_nt: TGTGCCACCAGCGGCCAACAGGAGACCCAGTACTTC
cdr3_aa: CATSGQQETQYF